This TCR beta chain was found in a study of naive and memory T cell subsets. Both TRBC1 and TRBC2 were covered by a beta constant-region primer of two equimolar oligonucleotides. Ligated cDNA was amplified by four rounds of PCR with nested alpha and beta constant-region primers and SP2. A 12-nucleotide UMI and the SP2 primer were added to the cDNA 3' end by oligonucleotide ligation. TCRdb called the UMI-ligation and nested PCR reads again in MiXCR, with one record for every CDR3 protein. Of about 140,000 distinct CDR3 sequences listed, 15% to 25% are singletons. CD8 T cells were positively selected from what remained after CD4 positive selection. Looked up from germline, CDR1 is SGHAT and CDR2 is FQNNGV. The V end lost 1 base, the J end lost 1 base, and 10 bases lay between the germline ends. This CDR3 comprises 15 residues. Study results and limitations: Each distinct alpha or beta sequence counts as one clonotype. Especially in CD8 cells, naive repertoires contained a few larger clonotypes, possibly CD45RA-re-expressing memory cells.

About this clonotype itself: The antigen remains unidentified.

The V and J genes are TRBV11-2 and TRBJ1-1, with no clear D. The source is a human donor in good health. The material sequenced was naive CD8+ T cells from blood. The CDR3 region has the DNA TGTGCCAGCAGCTTAGCGGGCAGAGAGAACACTGAAGCTTTCTTT. This codes for CASSLAGRENTEAFF.